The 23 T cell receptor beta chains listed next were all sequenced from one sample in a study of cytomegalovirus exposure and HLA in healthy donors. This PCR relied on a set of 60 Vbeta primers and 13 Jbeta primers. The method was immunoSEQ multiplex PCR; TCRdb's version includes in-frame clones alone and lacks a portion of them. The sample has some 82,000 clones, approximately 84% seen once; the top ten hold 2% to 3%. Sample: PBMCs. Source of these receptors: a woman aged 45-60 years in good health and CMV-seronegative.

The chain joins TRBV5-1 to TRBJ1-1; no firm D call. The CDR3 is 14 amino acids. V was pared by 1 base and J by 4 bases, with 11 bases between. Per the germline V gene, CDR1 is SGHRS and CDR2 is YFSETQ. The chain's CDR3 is CASSLSLWSTEAFF. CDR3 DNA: TGCGCCAGCAGCTTGTCCCTGTGGAGCACTGAAGCTTTCTTT.

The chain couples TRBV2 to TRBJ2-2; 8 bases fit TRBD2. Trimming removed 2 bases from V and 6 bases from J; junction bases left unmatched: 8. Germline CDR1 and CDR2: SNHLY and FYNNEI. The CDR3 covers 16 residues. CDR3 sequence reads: CASSERASGSAGELFF. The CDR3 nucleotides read TGTGCCAGCAGTGAAAGGGCCAGCGGGAGCGCCGGGGAGCTGTTTTTT.

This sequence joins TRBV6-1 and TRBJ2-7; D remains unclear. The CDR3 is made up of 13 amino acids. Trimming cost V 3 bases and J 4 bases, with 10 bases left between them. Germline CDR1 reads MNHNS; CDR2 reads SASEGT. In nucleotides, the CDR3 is TGTGCCAGCAGTGAGGGTTGGGCATACGAGCAGTACTTC. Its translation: CASSEGWAYEQYF.

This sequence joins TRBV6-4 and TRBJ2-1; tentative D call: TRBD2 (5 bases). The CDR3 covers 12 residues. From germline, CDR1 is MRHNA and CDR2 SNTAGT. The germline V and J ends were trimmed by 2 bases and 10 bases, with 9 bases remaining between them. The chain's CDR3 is CASSDNSGEQFF. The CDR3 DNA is TGTGCCAGCAGTGACAACTCGGGGGAGCAGTTCTTC.

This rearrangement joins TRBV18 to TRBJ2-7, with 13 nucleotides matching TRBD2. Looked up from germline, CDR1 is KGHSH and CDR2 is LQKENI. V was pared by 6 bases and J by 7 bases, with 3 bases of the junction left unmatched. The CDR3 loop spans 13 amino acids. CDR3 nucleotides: TGTGCCAGCTCCGGACTAGCGGGAGTTGAGCAGTACTTC. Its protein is CASSGLAGVEQYF.

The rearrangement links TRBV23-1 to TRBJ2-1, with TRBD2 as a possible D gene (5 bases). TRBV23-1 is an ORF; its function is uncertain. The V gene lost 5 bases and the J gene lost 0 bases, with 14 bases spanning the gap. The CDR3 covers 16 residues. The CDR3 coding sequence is TGCGCCAGCAGTGGGTCGTTAGCGAGCTCCTACAATGAGCAGTTCTTC. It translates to CASSGSLASSYNEQFF.

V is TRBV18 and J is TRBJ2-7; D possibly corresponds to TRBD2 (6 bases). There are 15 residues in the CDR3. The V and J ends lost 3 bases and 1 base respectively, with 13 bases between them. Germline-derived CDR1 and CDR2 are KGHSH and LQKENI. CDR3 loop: CASSPGGSGSYEQYF. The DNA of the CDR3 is TGTGCCAGCTCACCGGGGGGTAGCGGTTCCTACGAGCAGTACTTC.

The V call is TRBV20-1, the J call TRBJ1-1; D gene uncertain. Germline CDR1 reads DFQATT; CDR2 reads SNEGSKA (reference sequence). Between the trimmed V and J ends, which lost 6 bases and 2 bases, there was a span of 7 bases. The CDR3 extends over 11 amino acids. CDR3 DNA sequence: TGCAGTGCCCAACTAAACACTGAAGCTTTCTTT. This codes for CSAQLNTEAFF.

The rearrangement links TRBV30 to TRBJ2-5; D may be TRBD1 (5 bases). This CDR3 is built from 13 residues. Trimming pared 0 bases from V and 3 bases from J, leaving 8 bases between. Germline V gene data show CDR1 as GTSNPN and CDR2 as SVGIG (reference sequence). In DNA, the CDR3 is TGTGCCTGGAGTGTAGGGGCTAAAGAGACCCAGTACTTC. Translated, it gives CAWSVGAKETQYF.

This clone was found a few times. The CDR3 coding sequence is TGTGCCAGCAGTTTTTCTCGGGACAGCTACGGGCAGTACGTC. Its protein is CASSFSRDSYGQYV. The chain joins TRBV6-5 to TRBJ2-7; TRBD1 matches at 7 bases. Germline V CDR1 and CDR2: MNHEY, SVGAGI. The CDR3 loop spans 14 amino acids.

The CDR3 protein is CASSLSGLYEQYF. CDR3 nucleotide sequence: TGTGCCAGCAGTTTATCGGGGCTCTACGAGCAGTACTTC. The genes are TRBV27 and TRBJ2-7; possibly TRBD1 for D (5 bases). The V and J ends lost 0 bases and 3 bases respectively, with 6 bases between them. This CDR3 is built from 13 residues. Germline V gives CDR1 MNHEY, CDR2 SMNVEV (reference sequence).

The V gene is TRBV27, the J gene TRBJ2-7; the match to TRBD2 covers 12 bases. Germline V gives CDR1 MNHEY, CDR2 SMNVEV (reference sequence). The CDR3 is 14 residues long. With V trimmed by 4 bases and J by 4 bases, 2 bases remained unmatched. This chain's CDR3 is CASSSGLAGYEQYF. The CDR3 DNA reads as TGTGCCAGCAGTTCAGGACTAGCGGGGTACGAGCAGTACTTC.

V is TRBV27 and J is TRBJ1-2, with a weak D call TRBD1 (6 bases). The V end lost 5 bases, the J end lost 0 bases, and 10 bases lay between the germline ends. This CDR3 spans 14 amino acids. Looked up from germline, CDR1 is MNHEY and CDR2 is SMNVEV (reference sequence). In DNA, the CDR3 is TGTGCCAGCAGTCCGGACAGTACTAACTATGGCTACACCTTC. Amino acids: CASSPDSTNYGYTF.

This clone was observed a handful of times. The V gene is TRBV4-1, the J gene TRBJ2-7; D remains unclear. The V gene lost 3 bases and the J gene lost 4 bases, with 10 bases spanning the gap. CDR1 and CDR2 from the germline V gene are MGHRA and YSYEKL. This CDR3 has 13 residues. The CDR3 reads CASSHTDKYEQYF. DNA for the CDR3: TGCGCCAGCAGCCACACCGACAAGTACGAGCAGTACTTC.

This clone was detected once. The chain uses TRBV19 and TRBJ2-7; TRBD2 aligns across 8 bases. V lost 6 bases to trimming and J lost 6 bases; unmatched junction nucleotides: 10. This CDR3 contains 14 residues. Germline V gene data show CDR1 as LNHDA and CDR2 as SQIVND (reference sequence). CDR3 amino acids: CASRESGSGSEQYF. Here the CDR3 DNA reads TGTGCCAGTAGAGAGAGCGGGAGTGGGAGCGAGCAGTACTTC.

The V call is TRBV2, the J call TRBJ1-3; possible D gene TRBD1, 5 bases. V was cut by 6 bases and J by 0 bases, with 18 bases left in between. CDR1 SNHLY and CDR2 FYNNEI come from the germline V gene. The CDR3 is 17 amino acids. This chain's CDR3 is CASRAWTSFSSGNTIYF. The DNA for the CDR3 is TGTGCCAGCAGGGCCTGGACATCGTTTAGCTCTGGAAACACCATATATTTT. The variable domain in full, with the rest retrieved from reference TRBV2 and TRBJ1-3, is EPEVTQTPSHQVTQMGQEVILRCVPISNHLYFYWYRQILGQKVEFLVSFYNNEISEKSEIFDDQFSVERPDGSNFTLKIRSTKLEDSAMYFCASRAWTSFSSGNTIYFGEGSWLTVV.

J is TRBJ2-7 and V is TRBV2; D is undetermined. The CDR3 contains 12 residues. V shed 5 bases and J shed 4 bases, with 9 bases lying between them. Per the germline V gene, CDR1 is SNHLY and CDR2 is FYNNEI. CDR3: CASSSGPYEQYF. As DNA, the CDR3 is TGTGCCAGCAGTTCAGGCCCTTACGAGCAGTACTTC. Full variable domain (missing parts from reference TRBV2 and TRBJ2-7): EPEVTQTPSHQVTQMGQEVILRCVPISNHLYFYWYRQILGQKVEFLVSFYNNEISEKSEIFDDQFSVERPDGSNFTLKIRSTKLEDSAMYFCASSSGPYEQYFGPGTRLTVT.

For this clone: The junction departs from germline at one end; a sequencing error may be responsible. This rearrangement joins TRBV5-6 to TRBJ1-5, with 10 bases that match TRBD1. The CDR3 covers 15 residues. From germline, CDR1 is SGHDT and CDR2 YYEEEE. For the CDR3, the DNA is TGTGCCAGCACCTTGAGACAGGGGGCGTCTACGCCCCAGCATTTT. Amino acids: CASTLRQGASTPQHF.

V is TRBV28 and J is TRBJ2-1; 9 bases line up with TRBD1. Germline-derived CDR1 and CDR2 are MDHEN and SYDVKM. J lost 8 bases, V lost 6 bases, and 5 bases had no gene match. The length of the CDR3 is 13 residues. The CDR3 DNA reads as TGTGCCAGCAGGGACAGGGGCCGGTATGAGCAGTTCTTC. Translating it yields CASRDRGRYEQFF.

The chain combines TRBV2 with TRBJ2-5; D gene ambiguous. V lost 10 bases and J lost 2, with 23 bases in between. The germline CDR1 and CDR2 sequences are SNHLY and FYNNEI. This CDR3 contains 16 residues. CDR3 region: CAIVYRSHDVQETQYF. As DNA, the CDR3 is TGTGCCATCGTTTACCGCTCACACGATGTACAAGAGACCCAGTACTTC.

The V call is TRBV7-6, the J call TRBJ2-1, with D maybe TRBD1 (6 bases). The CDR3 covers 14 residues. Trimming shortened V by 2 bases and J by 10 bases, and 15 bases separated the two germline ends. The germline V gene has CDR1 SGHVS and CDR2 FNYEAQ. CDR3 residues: CASSLLARTGEQFF. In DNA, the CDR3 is TGTGCCAGCAGCTTACTCGCGCGAACAGGGGAGCAGTTCTTC.

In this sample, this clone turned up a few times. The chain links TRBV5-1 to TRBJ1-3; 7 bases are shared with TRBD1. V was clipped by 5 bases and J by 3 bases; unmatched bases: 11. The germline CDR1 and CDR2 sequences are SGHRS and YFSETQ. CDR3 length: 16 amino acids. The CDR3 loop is CASSLTGLPSGNTIYF. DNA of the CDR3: TGCGCCAGCAGTTTGACAGGGCTGCCAAGTGGAAACACCATATATTTT.

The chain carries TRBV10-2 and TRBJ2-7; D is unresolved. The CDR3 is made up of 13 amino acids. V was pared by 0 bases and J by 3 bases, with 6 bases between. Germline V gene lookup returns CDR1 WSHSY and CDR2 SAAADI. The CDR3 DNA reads TGCGCCAGCAGTGAGTCGAGACTCTACGAGCAGTACTTC. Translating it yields CASSESRLYEQYF.